This T cell receptor beta chain derives from a study of shared clonotypes between healthy human individuals. Worth noting for this clone: Its antigen is still unknown.

A deep-level run was used for the assay. The data were produced by immunoSEQ multiplex PCR, yet TCRdb's version contains in-frame clones alone and is incomplete. This repertoire shows just over 2,000,000 clones, roughly 95% found once; its top ten account for 0.13%. This CDR3 spans 17 amino acids. The ends were cut back, 2 bases at V and 6 bases at J, with 19 bases in the middle. The germline V gene encodes CDR1 KGHSH and CDR2 LQKENI. Study-level results: In the sorted subsets, rarefaction showed sequencing was incomplete despite large depth.

The sequenced sample consisted of naive CD4+ T cells sorted from blood. Sample subset: CD45RA+ positively selected. V is TRBV18 and J is TRBJ2-2; weak D call: TRBD2 (5 bases). The TCR originated in a man aged 18 to 30 in good health. The CDR3 DNA sequence: TGTGCCAGCTCACCAGGGCGAGGGCCCCTTCGCCCCGGGGAGCTGTTTTTT. As protein: CASSPGRGPLRPGELFF.